This T cell receptor (beta chain) was identified in a study of blood T cell repertoires in COVID-19. Turning to the study itself: Sources were T cells, B-cell-depleted T cells, or PBMCs; the material itself was cDNA or gDNA.

The table came from immunoSEQ multiplex PCR; TCRdb's copy has only in-frame clones and leaves some out. The table includes hundreds of thousands of clones, nearly 90% detected once. This CDR3 contains 17 residues. With 0 bases clipped from V and 2 bases from J, the junction kept 5 bases outside the gene matches. Germline values: CDR1 SGHTA, CDR2 FQGNSA. The sample was peripheral blood. The V gene is TRBV7-2, the J gene TRBJ2-3; 10 bases map to TRBD2. This receptor was identified in a man younger than 35 with active or convalescent COVID-19. CDR3 loop: CASSLASSGGITDTQYF. The CDR3 DNA sequence: TGTGCCAGCAGCTTAGCATCTAGCGGGGGCATCACAGATACGCAGTATTTT. Full variable domain (outside the CDR3, taken from reference TRBV7-2 and TRBJ2-3): GAGVSQSPSNKVTEKGKDVELRCDPISGHTALYWYRQSLGQGLEFLIYFQGNSAPDKSGLPSDRFSAERTGGSVSTLTIQRTQQEDSAVYLCASSLASSGGITDTQYFGPGTRLTVL.